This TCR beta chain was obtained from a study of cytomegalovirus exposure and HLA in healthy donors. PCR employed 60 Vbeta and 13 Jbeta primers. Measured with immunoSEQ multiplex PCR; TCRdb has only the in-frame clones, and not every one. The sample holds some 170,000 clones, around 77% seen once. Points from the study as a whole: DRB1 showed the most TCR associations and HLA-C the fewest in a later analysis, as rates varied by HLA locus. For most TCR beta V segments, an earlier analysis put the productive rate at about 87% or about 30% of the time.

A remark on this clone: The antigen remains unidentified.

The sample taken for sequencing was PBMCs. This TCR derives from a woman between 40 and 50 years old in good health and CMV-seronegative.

The CDR3 DNA reads TGTGCCAGCAGCATGACTAGCTTCAACGAGCAGTACTTC. It specifies CASSMTSFNEQYF. This rearrangement joins TRBV5-4 to TRBJ2-7; 7 bases fit TRBD2. CDR3 length: 13 amino acids. The germline V gene encodes CDR1 SGHNT and CDR2 YYREEE (reference sequence). Trimming at V came to 4 bases and at J to 5 bases, leaving 6 bases not matched to a gene.